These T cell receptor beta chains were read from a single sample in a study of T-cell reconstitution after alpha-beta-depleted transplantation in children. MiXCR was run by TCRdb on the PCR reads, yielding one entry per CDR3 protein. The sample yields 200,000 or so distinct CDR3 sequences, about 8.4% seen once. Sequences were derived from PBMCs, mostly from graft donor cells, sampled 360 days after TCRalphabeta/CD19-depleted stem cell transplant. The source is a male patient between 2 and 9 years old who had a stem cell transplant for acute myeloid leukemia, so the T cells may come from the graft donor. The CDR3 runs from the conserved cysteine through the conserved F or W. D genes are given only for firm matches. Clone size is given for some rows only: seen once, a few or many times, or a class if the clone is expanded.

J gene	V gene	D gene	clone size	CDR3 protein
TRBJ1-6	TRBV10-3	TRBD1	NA	CAISDAGQRPGNSPLHF
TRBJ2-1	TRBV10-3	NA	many	CAISERALPFNEQFF
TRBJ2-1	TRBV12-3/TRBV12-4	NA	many	CASSFLGQYNEQFF
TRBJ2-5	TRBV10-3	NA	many	CATRRKEGHETQYF
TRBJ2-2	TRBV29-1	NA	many	CSVRRGLLSTGELFF
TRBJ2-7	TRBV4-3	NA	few	CASSQVARENEQYF
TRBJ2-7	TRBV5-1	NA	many	CASSATGTVHEQYF
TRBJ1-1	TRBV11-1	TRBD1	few	CASSLDNHRGTEAFF
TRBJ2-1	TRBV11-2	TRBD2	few	CASTQPHPPSGGSSYNEQFF
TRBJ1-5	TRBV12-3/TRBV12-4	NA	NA	CASSLDISNQPQHF
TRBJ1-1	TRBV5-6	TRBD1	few	CASSLGWTGLHTEAFF
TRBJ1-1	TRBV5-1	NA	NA	CASSWNVVRAEAFF
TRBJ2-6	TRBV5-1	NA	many	CASSLGRHGANVLTF
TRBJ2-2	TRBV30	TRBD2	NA	CARTSGKNTGELFF
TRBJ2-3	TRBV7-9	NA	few	CASSQRSPITDTQYF
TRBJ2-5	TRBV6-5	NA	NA	CASSYTGTRGETQYF
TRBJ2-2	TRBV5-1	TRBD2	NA	CASSSPSGENTGELFF
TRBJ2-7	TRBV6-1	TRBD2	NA	CASSRTPGGIYEQYF
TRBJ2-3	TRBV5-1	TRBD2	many	CASSLDPITSGGRTDTQYF
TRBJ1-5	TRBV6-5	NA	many	CASSSRRSISNQPQHF
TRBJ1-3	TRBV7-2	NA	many	CASSFYLDGHSGNTIYF
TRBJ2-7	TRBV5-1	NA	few	CASSLAVQRGNEQYF
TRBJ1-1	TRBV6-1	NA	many	CASRRTNTEAFF
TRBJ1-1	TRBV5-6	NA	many	CASSLGVDGEAFF
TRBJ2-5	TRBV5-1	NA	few	CASSMGADQETQYF
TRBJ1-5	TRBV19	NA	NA	CASSILQGEGVQPQHF
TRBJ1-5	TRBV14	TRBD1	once	CASSQVPTVGTGLGQPQHF
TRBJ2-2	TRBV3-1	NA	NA	CASSQVLAGELFF
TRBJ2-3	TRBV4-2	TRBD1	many	CASSQRQGSTDTQYF
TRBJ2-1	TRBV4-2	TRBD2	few	CASSQVSQRGAVDEQFF
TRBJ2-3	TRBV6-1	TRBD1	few	CASSNPGQTDTQYF
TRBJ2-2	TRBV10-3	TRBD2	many	CAISESAGGNTGELFF
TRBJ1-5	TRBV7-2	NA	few	CASSLRWEFQPQHF
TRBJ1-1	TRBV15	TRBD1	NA	CATSGRQGVGTEAFF
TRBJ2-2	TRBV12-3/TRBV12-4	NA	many	CASRAWKGGTNTGELFF
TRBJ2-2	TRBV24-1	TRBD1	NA	CATSDAGTGVTGELFF
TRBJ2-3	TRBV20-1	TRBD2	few	CSAGPGLAGRTDTQYF
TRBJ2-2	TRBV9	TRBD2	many	CASSALAGGVTGELFF
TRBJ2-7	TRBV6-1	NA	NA	CASSEGPRADEQYF
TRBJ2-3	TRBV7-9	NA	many	CASSLAGADTQYF
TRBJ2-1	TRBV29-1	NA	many	CSVEDRGSKWGVYNEQFF
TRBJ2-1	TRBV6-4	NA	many	CASSDGRLQFF
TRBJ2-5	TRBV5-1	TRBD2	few	CASSVGLAGVETQYF